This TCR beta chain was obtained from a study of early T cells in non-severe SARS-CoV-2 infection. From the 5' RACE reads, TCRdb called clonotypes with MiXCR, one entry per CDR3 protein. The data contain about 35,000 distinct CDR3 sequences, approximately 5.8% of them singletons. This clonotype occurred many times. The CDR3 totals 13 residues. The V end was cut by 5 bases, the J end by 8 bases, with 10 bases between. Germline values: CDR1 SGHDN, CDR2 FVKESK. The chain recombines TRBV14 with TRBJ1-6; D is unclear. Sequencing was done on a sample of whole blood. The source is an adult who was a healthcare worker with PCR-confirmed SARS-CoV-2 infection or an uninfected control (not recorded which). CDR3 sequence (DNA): TGTGCCAGCAGCGCCCGACTTGATTCACCCCTCCACTTT. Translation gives CASSARLDSPLHF.